A single sample is the source of the 19 T cell receptor beta chains below, sequenced in a study of siplizumab effects on memory and regulatory T cells. Profiled with immunoSEQ multiplex PCR; TCRdb holds only in-frame clones, not every one. Of about 100,000 clones in the sample, about 93% were seen once. Sample: non-Treg CD4+ T cells sorted from blood. The receptors stem from a human donor in good health.

The chain links TRBV6-6 to TRBJ1-5, with D perhaps TRBD1 (6 bases). The CDR3 is 16 amino acids. V was shortened by 1 base and J by 5 bases, with 15 bases between the two germline ends. Looked up from germline, CDR1 is MNHNY and CDR2 is SVGAGI (reference sequence). The CDR3 spells CASSYLGRRGHQPQHF. The DNA of the CDR3 is TGTGCCAGCAGTTACTTGGGGCGCAGGGGCCATCAGCCCCAGCATTTT.

J is TRBJ2-4 and V is TRBV11-2, with no clear D. The germline V and J ends were trimmed by 2 bases and 6 bases, with 14 bases remaining between them. Germline lookup yields CDR1 SGHAT and CDR2 FQNNGV. The CDR3 contains 15 residues. The CDR3 sequence: CASSLHSGQPNIQYF. DNA of the CDR3: TGTGCCAGCAGCTTACATTCGGGTCAGCCAAACATTCAGTACTTC. The full variable domain, completed using reference TRBV11-2 and TRBJ2-4, is EAGVAQSPRYKIIEKRQSVAFWCNPISGHATLYWYQQILGQGPKLLIQFQNNGVVDDSQLPKDRFSAERLKGVDSTLKIQPAKLEDSAVYLCASSLHSGQPNIQYFGAGTRLSVL.

The V call is TRBV5-5, the J call TRBJ2-5; tentative D call: TRBD1 (6 bases). Germline CDR1 SGHKS, CDR2 YYEKEE (reference sequence). Trimming took off 2 bases at V and 4 bases at J, with 24 bases between the two ends. The CDR3 is made up of 18 amino acids. Here the CDR3 reads CASSFPRGVGWGRETQYF. The CDR3, as DNA: TGTGCCAGCAGCTTTCCGAGGGGTGTGGGCTGGGGGCGAGAGACCCAGTACTTC.

J is TRBJ2-1 and V is TRBV18, with 8 bases that match TRBD2. The J segment lost 0 bases and the V segment lost 3 bases, leaving 22 bases of the junction unmatched. This CDR3 has 22 residues. Germline V lookup: CDR1 KGHSH, CDR2 LQKENI. In DNA, the CDR3 is TGTGCCAGCTCACCGGGACTAGGTATATACCCCCTCCCTAGGAGCTCCTACAATGAGCAGTTCTTC. It yields the protein CASSPGLGIYPLPRSSYNEQFF.

This sequence joins TRBV12-5 and TRBJ2-3, with 8 nucleotides matching TRBD2. With 5 bases clipped from V and 5 bases from J, the junction kept 9 bases outside the gene matches. CDR3 length: 15 amino acids. Looked up from germline, CDR1 is LGHNT and CDR2 is FRNRAP. This chain's CDR3 is CASGPGLSGRDTQYF. The CDR3 nucleotides are TGTGCTAGTGGTCCCGGACTGAGCGGGAGAGATACGCAGTATTTT.

J is TRBJ2-5 and V is TRBV5-1; D is perhaps TRBD1 or TRBD2 (5 bases each). This CDR3 region has 15 residues. Looked up from germline, CDR1 is SGHRS and CDR2 is YFSETQ. V gave up 4 bases and J gave up 6 bases, with 19 bases separating them. CDR3 region: CASSKTRGAQQTQYF. In DNA form, the CDR3 reads TGCGCCAGCAGCAAAACCCGGGGCGCGCAACAGACCCAGTACTTC. The full variable domain, with the rest looked up from reference TRBV5-1 and TRBJ2-5, is KAGVTQTPRYLIKTRGQQVTLSCSPISGHRSVSWYQQTPGQGLQFLFEYFSETQRNKGNFPGRFSGRQFSNSRSEMNVSTLELGDSALYLCASSKTRGAQQTQYFGPGTRLLVL.

This sequence joins TRBV11-2 and TRBJ2-7; no firm D call. This CDR3 is built from 12 residues. Germline values: CDR1 SGHAT, CDR2 FQNNGV. V lost 2 bases to trimming and J lost 5 bases, with 7 bases between them. CDR3 sequence (DNA): TGTGCCAGCAGCTTATATAGGGACGAGCAGTACTTC. This gives the protein CASSLYRDEQYF.

The chain recombines TRBV6-1 with TRBJ2-1; D possibly matches TRBD1 or TRBD2 (5 bases each). The CDR3 extends over 14 amino acids. Germline values: CDR1 MNHNS, CDR2 SASEGT. V gave up 8 bases and J gave up 5 bases, with 16 bases separating them. The CDR3 is CASGDPLQNNEQFF. The CDR3 nucleotides read TGTGCCAGCGGGGACCCTCTTCAAAACAATGAGCAGTTCTTC.

The rearrangement links TRBV28 to TRBJ2-5; D remains unclear. Between the trimmed V and J ends, which lost 6 bases and 4 bases, there was a span of 15 bases. The CDR3 totals 14 residues. Looked up from germline, CDR1 is MDHEN and CDR2 is SYDVKM. This CDR3 reads CASRSTVRVETQYF. The CDR3 DNA reads TGTGCCAGCAGGTCCACAGTAAGAGTAGAGACCCAGTACTTC.

The gene calls are TRBV18 and TRBJ1-2, with 7 positions matching TRBD1. The CDR3 consists of 16 residues. Trimming cost V 2 bases and J 8 bases; bases outside gene matches: 14. Looked up from germline, CDR1 is KGHSH and CDR2 is LQKENI. The CDR3 DNA follows: TGTGCCAGCTCACCAGTGGCGGGACAGTGGGTCCTGGGCTACACCTTC. This encodes CASSPVAGQWVLGYTF.

This chain joins TRBV5-1 and TRBJ2-7, with D hard to call. V lost 0 bases and J 1 base, leaving 14 bases between the germline ends. Germline CDR1 reads SGHRS; CDR2 reads YFSETQ. This CDR3 is built from 16 residues. CDR3: CASSLVGGVGSYEQYF. CDR3 bases: TGCGCCAGCAGCTTGGTGGGTGGCGTTGGGTCCTACGAGCAGTACTTC.

The gene calls are TRBV14 and TRBJ1-2; TRBD1 matches 7 bases. CDR3 length: 17 residues. Trimming at V came to 0 bases and at J to 2 bases, leaving 9 bases not matched to a gene. Germline V gives CDR1 SGHDN, CDR2 FVKESK. The CDR3 region has the DNA TGTGCCAGCAGCCAAGATGCTCCGGGACAGAGCAACTATGGCTACACCTTC. Protein product: CASSQDAPGQSNYGYTF. The full variable domain, completed using reference TRBV14 and TRBJ1-2, is EAGVTQFPSHSVIEKGQTVTLRCDPISGHDNLYWYRRVMGKEIKFLLHFVKESKQDESGMPNNRFLAERTGGTYSTLKVQPAELEDSGVYFCASSQDAPGQSNYGYTFGSGTRLTVV.

The gene calls are TRBV30 and TRBJ2-1; D is unresolved. The CDR3 loop spans 12 amino acids. V dropped 0 bases and J dropped 7 bases, with 7 bases sitting between them. Germline values: CDR1 GTSNPN, CDR2 SVGIG (reference sequence). CDR3 coding DNA: TGTGCCTGGAGTGTACACAGAAATGAGCAGTTCTTC. It encodes CAWSVHRNEQFF.

The V call is TRBV18, the J call TRBJ1-1; TRBD1 might be the D (6 bases). Trimming pared 3 bases from V and 10 bases from J, leaving 18 bases between. The CDR3 has 14 amino acids. CDR1 and CDR2 from the germline V gene are KGHSH and LQKENI. The CDR3 DNA follows: TGTGCCAGCTCACCGGGGTCGGGGGGGCGACGAGCTTTCTTT. Its protein is CASSPGSGGRRAFF.

The chain employs TRBV7-9 and TRBJ2-7; D gene uncertain. In germline, CDR1 is SEHNR, CDR2 FQNEAQ (reference sequence). CDR3 size: 11 residues. Trimming cost V 5 bases and J 5 bases, with 7 bases left between them. In DNA, the CDR3 is TGTGCCAGCAGCCCCCTCCACGAGCAGTACTTC. Translating gives CASSPLHEQYF.

DNA for the CDR3: TGCAGCGTTGATAGTGCGGGAGATACGCAGTATTTT. Translated, it gives CSVDSAGDTQYF. The V gene is TRBV29-1, the J gene TRBJ2-3; tentative D call: TRBD2 (5 bases). Between the trimmed V and J ends, which lost 3 bases and 5 bases, there was a span of 9 bases. The length of the CDR3 is 12 residues. CDR1 is SQVTM and CDR2 is ANQGSEA in the germline V gene.

The V gene is TRBV30, the J gene TRBJ1-1; no definite D call. CDR3 length equals 14 residues. V shed 5 bases and J shed 0 bases, with 13 bases lying between them. Germline CDR1 reads GTSNPN; CDR2 reads SVGIG (reference sequence). CDR3 residues: CAWAVGTMNTEAFF. The DNA for the CDR3 is TGTGCCTGGGCCGTGGGTACGATGAACACTGAAGCTTTCTTT.

The V gene is TRBV5-1, the J gene TRBJ2-5; D gene uncertain. Per germline, CDR1 SGHRS and CDR2 YFSETQ. V was shortened by 3 bases and J by 5 bases, with 11 bases between the two germline ends. The CDR3 totals 13 residues. CDR3 sequence reads: CASSSGPTETQYF. CDR3 nucleotide sequence: TGCGCCAGCAGCTCGGGCCCAACCGAGACCCAGTACTTC.

V is TRBV6-5 and J is TRBJ1-2, with D unresolved. V lost 0 bases and J 3 bases, leaving 11 bases between the germline ends. The CDR3 totals 15 residues. CDR1 is MNHEY, CDR2 SVGAGI, per germline. The CDR3 DNA sequence: TGTGCCAGCAGTTACTCGATAAACGGGGACTATGGCTACACCTTC. Translated: CASSYSINGDYGYTF.